This T cell receptor beta chain appears in the sequencing data of a study of blood T cell repertoires in COVID-19. The CDR3 consists of 14 residues. With 2 bases removed from V and 4 bases from J, the gap between germline ends came to 10 bases. CDR1 LGHDT and CDR2 YNNKEL come from the germline V gene (reference sequence). Two consecutive negative NP/OP PCR tests, clearance, or resolved symptoms defined Cohort 3 recovery. The protocol was immunoSEQ multiplex PCR, while the TCRdb copy is restricted to in-frame clones and leaves out a portion. This table has approximately 220,000 clones, approximately 81% appearing once.

The chain recombines TRBV3-1 (or the pseudogene TRBV3-2) with TRBJ2-3; D remains unclear. The source material was PBMCs or T cells enriched from blood (not recorded which). This TCR came from a man aged 35-49 years who had recovered from COVID-19. The CDR3 bases are TGTGCCAGCAGCCAAAGAACACGATCAGATACGCAGTATTTT. Amino acids: CASSQRTRSDTQYF.